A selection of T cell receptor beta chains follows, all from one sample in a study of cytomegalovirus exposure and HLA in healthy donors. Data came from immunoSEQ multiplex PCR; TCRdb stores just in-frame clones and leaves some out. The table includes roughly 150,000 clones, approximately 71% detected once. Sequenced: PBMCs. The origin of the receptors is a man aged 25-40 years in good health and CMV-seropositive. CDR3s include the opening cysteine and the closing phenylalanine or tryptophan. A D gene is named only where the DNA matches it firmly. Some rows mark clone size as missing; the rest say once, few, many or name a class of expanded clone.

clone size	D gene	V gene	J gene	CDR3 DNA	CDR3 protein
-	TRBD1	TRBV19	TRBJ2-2	TGTGCCAGTAGTATAGCGGTAGGGACAGGGAACACCGGGGAGCTGTTTTTT	CASSIAVGTGNTGELFF
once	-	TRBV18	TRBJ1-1	TGTGCCAGCTCACCACAACAAGGGGCGCGGACTGAAGCTTTCTTT	CASSPQQGARTEAFF
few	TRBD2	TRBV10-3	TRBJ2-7	TGTGCCATCAGTGCTAGCGGTGCCAACGAGCAGTACTTC	CAISASGANEQYF
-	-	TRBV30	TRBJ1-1	TGTGCCTGGACAGACACTGAAGCTTTCTTT	CAWTDTEAFF
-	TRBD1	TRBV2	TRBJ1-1	TGTGCCAGGACAGGGGGGCTGGACACTGAAGCTTTCTTT	CARTGGLDTEAFF
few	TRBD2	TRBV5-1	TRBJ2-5	TGCGCCAGCAGCTTCCAGACTAGCGGGAAGGGGTTTCAAGAGACCCAGTACTTC	CASSFQTSGKGFQETQYF
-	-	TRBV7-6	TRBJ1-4	TGTGCCAGCAGCCCAGGAAGCCCGAGAACTAATGAAAAACTGTTTTTT	CASSPGSPRTNEKLFF
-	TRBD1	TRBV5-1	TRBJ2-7	TGCGCCTCATCAGTGGACAGGGATTACGAGCAGTACTTC	CASSVDRDYEQYF
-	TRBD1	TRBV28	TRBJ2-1	TGTGCCAGCAGTTCGATCGGGACAGGGTACAATGAGCAGTTCTTC	CASSSIGTGYNEQFF
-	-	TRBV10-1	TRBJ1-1	TGCGCCAGCAGTGTTGGACGGGGCACTGAAGCTTTCTTT	CASSVGRGTEAFF
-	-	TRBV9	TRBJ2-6	TGTGCCAGCAGCTCAACCAAAGGGGACTCTGGGGCCAACGTCCTGACTTTC	CASSSTKGDSGANVLTF
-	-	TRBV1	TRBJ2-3	TGCACCAGCAGCCAAGAGGGTGCGGGAGCGGTAGATACGCAGTATTTT	CTSSQEGAGAVDTQYF
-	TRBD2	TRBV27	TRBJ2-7	TGTGCCAGCAGTTTAACCGGGGGGTTGGACGAGCAGTACTTC	CASSLTGGLDEQYF
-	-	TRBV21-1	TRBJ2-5	TGTGCCAGCAGGAAAGGTCAGAGGCCCAGTACGATCGGGACCCAGTACTTC	CASRKGQRPSTIGTQYF
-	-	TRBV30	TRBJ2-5	TGTGCCTGGAGTGTTGGGAGAGAGACCCAGTACTTC	CAWSVGRETQYF
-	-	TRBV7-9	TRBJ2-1	TGTGCCAGCAGCTTTTCTCTCAGGTACGGTGAGCAGTTCTTC	CASSFSLRYGEQFF
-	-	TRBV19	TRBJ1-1	TGTGCCACCCATTGGGGCCGAAACACTGAAGCTTTCTTT	CATHWGRNTEAFF
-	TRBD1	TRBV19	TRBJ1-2	TGTGCCAGTAGTTTCCCGGACAGGGACGGCTACACCTTC	CASSFPDRDGYTF
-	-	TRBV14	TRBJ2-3	TGTGCCAGCAGCCAAGACTACGCCGGGTTTACAGATACGCAGTATTTT	CASSQDYAGFTDTQYF
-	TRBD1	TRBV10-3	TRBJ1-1	TGTGCCACTCGGACAGGGGAACGCACTGAAGCTTTCTTT	CATRTGERTEAFF
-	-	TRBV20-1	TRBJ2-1	TGCAGTGCTAGATTGGGTGGGCTGCAGTTCTTC	CSARLGGLQFF
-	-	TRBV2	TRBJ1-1	TGTGCCAGCAGGCGGGGGGGTTTCACTGAAGCTTTCTTT	CASRRGGFTEAFF
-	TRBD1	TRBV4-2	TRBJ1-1	TGTGCCAGCAGCCAACAGGGGGCAAGCGTGAACACTGAAGCTTTCTTT	CASSQQGASVNTEAFF
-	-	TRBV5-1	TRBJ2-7	TGCGCCAGCACCCCCACAGGGAATAACGAGCAGTACTTC	CASTPTGNNEQYF
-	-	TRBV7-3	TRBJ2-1	TGTGCCAGCAGCTTAACCCGCGCCAATGAGCAGTTCTTC	CASSLTRANEQFF
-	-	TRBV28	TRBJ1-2	TGTGCCAGCGTGGGAGCTAACTATGGCTACACCTTC	CASVGANYGYTF
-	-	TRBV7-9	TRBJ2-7	TGTGCCAGCAGCTTAGGAGGAGGGGCCGTATACGAGCAGTACTTC	CASSLGGGAVYEQYF
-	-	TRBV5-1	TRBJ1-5	TGCGCCAGCAGCTGGCGGGCGTCACCTCCCAGGCGGCCCCAGCATTTT	CASSWRASPPRRPQHF
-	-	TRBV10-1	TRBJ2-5	TGCGCCAGCAGTGAATCCGGAGGGGAGACCCAGTACTTC	CASSESGGETQYF
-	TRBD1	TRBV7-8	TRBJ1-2	TGTGCCAGCAGCTTACGAAGGGGGCCTTACTATGGCTACACCTTC	CASSLRRGPYYGYTF
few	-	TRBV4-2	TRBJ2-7	TGTGCCAGCAGCCAAGTAGGCGGGGTTTGGGAGCAGTACTTC	CASSQVGGVWEQYF
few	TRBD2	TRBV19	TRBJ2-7	TGTGCCAGTAGTGGACTAGCGGGTTCCCGCGAGCAGTACTTC	CASSGLAGSREQYF
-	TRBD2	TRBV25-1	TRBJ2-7	TGTGCCAGCAGTGCTCCGGCGGGGGGTGACTACGAGCAGTACTTC	CASSAPAGGDYEQYF
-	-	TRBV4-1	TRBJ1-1	TGCGCCAGCAGCCAAGGGACGACAGGCGGTGAAGCTTTCTTT	CASSQGTTGGEAFF
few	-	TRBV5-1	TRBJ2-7	TGCGCCAGCAGCGAGCCGGGACTCCCGTCCTACGAGCAGTACTTC	CASSEPGLPSYEQYF
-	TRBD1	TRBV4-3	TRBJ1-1	TGCGCCAGCAGCCGGGGACAGTCGACTGAAGCTTTCTTT	CASSRGQSTEAFF
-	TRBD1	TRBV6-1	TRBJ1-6	TGTGCCAGCAGCGACAGGGCGACTAATTCACCCCTCCACTTT	CASSDRATNSPLHF
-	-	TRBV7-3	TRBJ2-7	TGTGCCAGCAGCTTAACTCCAGACTACGAGCAGTACTTC	CASSLTPDYEQYF
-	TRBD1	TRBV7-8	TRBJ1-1	TGTGCCAGCAGCTTACAGGGGGCTAGCACTGAAGCTTTCTTT	CASSLQGASTEAFF
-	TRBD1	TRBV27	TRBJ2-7	TGTGCCAGCAGTTTTTCCCCAGGGGGCCGCTACGAGCAGTACTTC	CASSFSPGGRYEQYF
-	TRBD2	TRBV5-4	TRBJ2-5	TGTGCCAGCAGGGAAGGACTAGTCCAGGCGGAGACCCAGTACTTC	CASREGLVQAETQYF
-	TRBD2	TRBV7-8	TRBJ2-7	TGTGCCAGCAGCTTGGACAAATGGGCGGGGGGTATCTCCTACGAGCAGTACTTC	CASSLDKWAGGISYEQYF
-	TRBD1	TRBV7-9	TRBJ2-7	TGTGCCAGCAGCTCATCGACAGGGGCCAGTCCCTACGAGCAGTACTTC	CASSSSTGASPYEQYF
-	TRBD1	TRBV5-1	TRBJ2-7	TGCGCCAGCAGCCCCGGGACAGGACATTACGAGCAGTACTTC	CASSPGTGHYEQYF
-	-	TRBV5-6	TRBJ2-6	TGTGCCAGCAGCTTGATTGTTCGGGACATGGCCAACGTCCTGACTTTC	CASSLIVRDMANVLTF
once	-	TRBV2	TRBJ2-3	TGTGCCAGCGTGCCCCTCGGGGATACGCAGTATTTT	CASVPLGDTQYF
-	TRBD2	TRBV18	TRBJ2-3	TGTGCCAGCTCACCCCTCGGGACTAGCGGGAGCGCAGATACGCAGTATTTT	CASSPLGTSGSADTQYF
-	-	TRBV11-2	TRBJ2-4	TGTGCCAGCAGCTTAGCCGGGAGTGGCAAAAACATTCAGTACTTC	CASSLAGSGKNIQYF